Listed below are T cell receptor beta chains from one sample, sequenced in a study of T cell repertoires in cytomegalovirus infection. TCRdb ran MiXCR on the reads and lists one entry per CDR3 protein. There are 400,000 to 550,000 distinct CDR3 sequences in the sample; about 11% occur only once, and roughly 10% lies in the top ten. Sequencing was carried out using PBMCs. The receptors were sampled from a human donor in good health (CMV status not recorded). Some clones in this sample may be carry-over from other donors' samples. The CDR3 runs from the conserved cysteine through the conserved F or W. The order of the fields is J gene, clone size, V gene, D gene, CDR3 protein, CDR3 DNA. The D gene is left open where the match is weak. Clone size is not always given. Where it is, it says once, few, many or a class for expanded clones.

j_gene: TRBJ2-1
abundance: many
v_gene: TRBV6-1
d_gene: .
CDR3aa: CASRTTEYNEQFF
CDR3nt: TGTGCCAGCAGGACGACAGAGTACAATGAGCAGTTCTTC

j_gene: TRBJ2-7
abundance: .
v_gene: TRBV29-1
d_gene: .
CDR3aa: CSVANRVDPYEQYF
CDR3nt: TGCAGCGTTGCGAACAGGGTCGATCCCTACGAGCAGTACTTC

j_gene: TRBJ2-3
abundance: many
v_gene: TRBV6-1
d_gene: TRBD1
CDR3aa: CASRPGQRTDTQYF
CDR3nt: TGTGCCAGCAGACCGGGACAGCGCACAGATACGCAGTATTTT

j_gene: TRBJ1-1
abundance: many
v_gene: TRBV29-1
d_gene: .
CDR3aa: CSVGGRGGNTEAFF
CDR3nt: TGCAGCGTTGGTGGCCGGGGAGGGAACACTGAAGCTTTCTTT

j_gene: TRBJ1-3
abundance: few
v_gene: TRBV12-3/TRBV12-4
d_gene: .
CDR3aa: CASSFRQRSGNTIYF
CDR3nt: TGTGCCAGCAGTTTCAGGCAGCGCTCTGGAAACACCATATATTTT

j_gene: TRBJ1-1
abundance: many
v_gene: TRBV19
d_gene: .
CDR3aa: CASSRRGARVPLNTEAFF
CDR3nt: TGTGCCAGTTCCCGGAGGGGGGCCCGGGTCCCATTGAACACTGAAGCTTTCTTT

j_gene: TRBJ2-3
abundance: many
v_gene: TRBV6-2/TRBV6-3
d_gene: .
CDR3aa: CASRGSSTDTQYF
CDR3nt: TGTGCCAGCAGGGGTAGCAGCACAGATACGCAGTATTTT

j_gene: TRBJ2-1
abundance: many
v_gene: TRBV28
d_gene: .
CDR3aa: CASSPPTESSYNEQFF
CDR3nt: TGTGCCAGCAGCCCCCCGACAGAGAGCTCCTACAATGAGCAGTTCTTC

j_gene: TRBJ2-1
abundance: .
v_gene: TRBV7-9
d_gene: TRBD1
CDR3aa: CASSLVDRGPRNEQFF
CDR3nt: TGTGCCAGCAGCTTGGTTGACAGGGGGCCACGGAATGAGCAGTTCTTC

j_gene: TRBJ1-4
abundance: few
v_gene: TRBV15
d_gene: .
CDR3aa: CATSRDRGEKLFF
CDR3nt: TGTGCCACCAGCAGAGACCGGGGTGAAAAACTGTTTTTT